Each of the 29 T cell receptor beta chains below was sequenced from the same sample in a study of cytomegalovirus exposure and HLA in healthy donors. The PCR had 60 Vbeta and 13 Jbeta primers. Generated by immunoSEQ multiplex PCR, the TCRdb table keeps only in-frame clones and is missing some. The table records roughly 99,000 clones, about 80% of them present only once. The specimen was PBMCs. The origin of the receptors is a man aged 60-69 years in good health and CMV-seropositive.

This sequence joins TRBV7-6 and TRBJ2-1; possibly TRBD2 for D (6 bases). This CDR3 has 20 residues. V lost 5 bases, J lost 0 bases, and 26 bases lay in between. Germline loops: CDR1 SGHVS, CDR2 FNYEAQ. CDR3 residues: CASSLYRIPRLGSSYNEQFF. The CDR3 DNA reads as TGTGCCAGCAGCCTATATCGGATCCCACGACTAGGGAGCTCCTACAATGAGCAGTTCTTC.

This clone was counted between two and nine times. CDR3 DNA: TGTGCCAGCAGCCCGGGACTAGCGGGGGCTTTGGGCGAGCAGTACTTC. Its protein product is CASSPGLAGALGEQYF. The chain links TRBV7-2 to TRBJ2-7; 14 bases are shared with TRBD2. The CDR3 consists of 16 residues. Germline CDR1 and CDR2: SGHTA and FQGNSA. The trim removed 5 bases at V and 6 bases at J, leaving 9 bases unmatched.

This clone appeared once. V gene TRBV7-2 combines with J gene TRBJ2-5; tentatively, D is TRBD2 (6 bases). The J call may be in error: the DNA end matches TRBJ2-7 better. The CDR3 covers 14 residues. Germline CDR1 and CDR2: SGHTA and FQGNSA. CDR3 bases: TGTGCCAGCAGCTTAGCATGGGGGGAGGACGAGCAGTACTTC. Translating gives CASSLAWGEDEQYF.

The table lists this clone with a few counts. CDR3 amino acids: CASSEARQGRGSGANVLTF. The CDR3 region has the DNA TGTGCCAGCAGTGAAGCCCGACAGGGACGAGGCTCTGGGGCCAACGTCCTGACTTTC. The chain employs TRBV6-1 and TRBJ2-6; 7 bases are a match to TRBD1. Losses at the gene ends were 0 bases for V and 0 bases for J; bases not matched to a gene: 8. The germline V gene encodes CDR1 MNHNS and CDR2 SASEGT. The CDR3 contains 19 residues.

The chain carries TRBV5-1 and TRBJ2-5; D remains unclear. The V end was cut by 0 bases, the J end by 3 bases, with 6 bases between. Per the germline V gene, CDR1 is SGHRS and CDR2 is YFSETQ. The CDR3 runs 13 residues. CDR3 DNA: TGCGCCAGCAGCTTGGGCAGTGAAGAGACCCAGTACTTC. This codes for CASSLGSEETQYF.

The chain combines TRBV7-9 with TRBJ2-7; 7 bases agree with TRBD1. From germline, CDR1 is SEHNR and CDR2 FQNEAQ (reference sequence). With 5 bases clipped from V and 3 bases from J, the junction kept 1 base outside the gene matches. There are 12 residues in the CDR3. The CDR3 DNA sequence: TGTGCCAGCAGCCGGACAGGCTACGAGCAGTACTTC. Translated: CASSRTGYEQYF.

This chain connects TRBV6-1 to TRBJ2-5; TRBD1 matches at 8 bases. The CDR3 sequence is 15 residues long. From germline, CDR1 is MNHNS and CDR2 SASEGT. Trimming removed 4 bases from V and 5 bases from J; junction bases left unmatched: 9. The CDR3 nucleotides are TGTGCCAGCAGTGCCTCGACAGGGGTGGTGGAGACCCAGTACTTC. Its protein product is CASSASTGVVETQYF.

This sequence joins TRBV19 and TRBJ2-6; 10 nucleotides agree with TRBD1. V shed 7 bases, J shed 3 bases, and the junction held 9 bases outside the gene matches. Germline-derived CDR1 and CDR2 are LNHDA and SQIVND (reference sequence). The CDR3 spans 17 residues. The CDR3 region is CASTPRQGAGGANVLTF. The CDR3 nucleotides are TGTGCCAGTACCCCGCGACAGGGGGCAGGTGGGGCCAACGTCCTGACTTTC. The full variable domain, completed using reference TRBV19 and TRBJ2-6, is DGGITQSPKYLFRKEGQNVTLSCEQNLNHDAMYWYRQDPGQGLRLIYYSQIVNDFQKGDIAEGYSVSREKKESFPLTVTSAQKNPTAFYLCASTPRQGAGGANVLTFGAGSRLTVL.

The genes are TRBV5-1 and TRBJ2-4, with D possibly TRBD2 on 5 matching bases. CDR3 size: 14 residues. Germline CDR1 reads SGHRS; CDR2 reads YFSETQ. The germline V and J ends were trimmed by 4 bases and 8 bases, with 16 bases remaining between them. DNA of the CDR3: TGCGCCAGCAGCACGACTACGGGTGGCGACATTCAGTACTTC. Its translation: CASSTTTGGDIQYF.

The J gene is TRBJ1-4, the V gene TRBV18; D possibly corresponds to TRBD1 (6 bases). This CDR3 contains 15 residues. Germline loops: CDR1 KGHSH, CDR2 LQKENI. V shed 3 bases and J shed 5 bases, with 13 bases lying between them. CDR3: CASSPSGTKNEKLFF. CDR3 DNA sequence: TGTGCCAGCTCACCTTCCGGGACAAAGAATGAAAAACTGTTTTTT.

This chain links TRBV7-2 with TRBJ2-2, with D perhaps matching TRBD2 (5 bases). The V end lost 5 bases, the J end lost 5 bases, and 9 bases lay between the germline ends. Germline CDR1 is SGHTA and CDR2 is FQGNSA. The CDR3 is 13 amino acids. This chain's CDR3 is CASSTRGTGELFF. In DNA, the CDR3 is TGTGCCAGCAGCACCCGGGGTACCGGGGAGCTGTTTTTT.

The sample holds a few counts of this clone. The V and J genes are TRBV19 and TRBJ1-4, with unresolved D. Looked up from germline, CDR1 is LNHDA and CDR2 is SQIVND (reference sequence). The CDR3 runs 11 residues. Trimming stripped 7 bases from V and 12 bases from J, with 12 bases between. Here the CDR3 DNA reads TGTGCCAGTACCATTCGCGGGGAACTGTTTTTT. Its protein is CASTIRGELFF.

V gene TRBV5-1 combines with J gene TRBJ2-1, with D perhaps matching TRBD2 (5 bases). V was trimmed by 4 bases and J by 4 bases, leaving 12 bases between them. The CDR3 runs 14 residues. Germline-derived CDR1 and CDR2 are SGHRS and YFSETQ. The CDR3 loop reads CASSASPGYNEQFF. CDR3 coding DNA: TGCGCCAGCAGCGCGTCCCCGGGGTACAATGAGCAGTTCTTC.

This chain connects TRBV14 to TRBJ2-3; 10 nucleotides match TRBD2. CDR1 and CDR2 from the germline V gene are SGHDN and FVKESK. V shed 5 bases, J shed 1 base, and the junction held 12 bases outside the gene matches. The CDR3 extends over 18 amino acids. The CDR3 loop is CASSSRGGLAGGTDTQYF. The CDR3 DNA reads as TGTGCCAGCAGCTCCCGCGGGGGGCTAGCGGGGGGCACAGATACGCAGTATTTT.

This sequence joins TRBV5-4 and TRBJ1-6, with 7 bases aligning to TRBD1. The ends lost 1 base at V and 6 bases at J; junction bases unmatched: 4. The germline gives CDR1 SGHNT, CDR2 YYREEE (reference sequence). The CDR3 sequence is 15 residues long. The chain's CDR3 is CASSLPTGSNSPLHF. In DNA, the CDR3 is TGTGCCAGCAGCTTGCCGACAGGGAGTAATTCACCCCTCCACTTT.

The chain employs TRBV6-5 and TRBJ1-2; a weak D match, TRBD1 (5 bases). This CDR3 spans 16 amino acids. Germline CDR1 is MNHEY and CDR2 is SVGAGI. Trimming cost V 2 bases and J 6 bases, with 19 bases left between them. The CDR3 sequence is CASSYGGAQLADGYTF. The CDR3 nucleotides read TGTGCCAGCAGTTACGGCGGGGCTCAACTTGCGGATGGCTACACCTTC.

The sample holds a few counts of this clone. The chain recombines TRBV4-2 with TRBJ1-3; D unresolved. Looked up from germline, CDR1 is LGHNA and CDR2 is YNFKEQ. V lost 0 bases to trimming and J lost 4 bases, with 13 bases between them. This CDR3 spans 16 amino acids. The CDR3 DNA reads as TGTGCCAGCAGCCAAGATCGTCGGAGTAGCGGAAACACCATATATTTT. Translated, it gives CASSQDRRSSGNTIYF.

This clone occurred a few times. This chain links TRBV6-5 with TRBJ1-1; D is perhaps TRBD1 (6 bases). This CDR3 contains 13 residues. The V gene lost 4 bases and the J gene lost 5 bases, with 11 bases spanning the gap. Germline CDR1 MNHEY, CDR2 SVGAGI. The CDR3 bases are TGTGCCAGCAGTTCCTCGACAGGTACTGAAGCTTTCTTT. It codes for CASSSSTGTEAFF.

The chain employs TRBV6-1 and TRBJ2-7, with 10 bases identical to TRBD1. CDR1 is MNHNS, CDR2 SASEGT, per germline. The length of the CDR3 is 15 residues. V gave up 7 bases and J gave up 2 bases; unmatched junction bases: 8. CDR3 region: CASTKAGTGAYEQYF. Here the CDR3 DNA reads TGTGCCAGCACCAAGGCCGGGACAGGGGCCTACGAGCAGTACTTC.

This rearrangement joins TRBV27 to TRBJ2-3; D unclear. Looked up from germline, CDR1 is MNHEY and CDR2 is SMNVEV (reference sequence). Between the trimmed V and J ends, which lost 5 bases and 1 base, there was a span of 7 bases. CDR3 size: 13 residues. CDR3 protein: CASSPLGTDTQYF. CDR3 DNA sequence: TGTGCCAGCAGTCCCCTAGGCACAGATACGCAGTATTTT.

J is TRBJ2-4 and V is TRBV29-1; TRBD1 agrees at 7 bases. In germline, CDR1 is SQVTM, CDR2 ANQGSEA. This CDR3 is 12 amino acids long. V lost 7 bases, J lost 6 bases, and 6 bases stayed unmatched. CDR3 nucleotides: TGCAGCGCCCTGACAGGGCCAAACATTCAGTACTTC. It translates to CSALTGPNIQYF.

The CDR3 sequence: CASSPSLGGSYEQYF. CDR3 DNA sequence: TGTGCCAGCAGCCCATCGCTGGGGGGCTCCTACGAGCAGTACTTC. The rearrangement links TRBV13 to TRBJ2-7; D may be TRBD2 (6 bases). V lost 5 bases, J lost 0 bases, and 14 bases lay in between. Germline CDR1 PRHDT, CDR2 FYEKMQ (reference sequence). The CDR3 spans 15 residues.

This clone was observed a handful of times. CDR3 residues: CASRPIQQTGELFF. The CDR3 DNA is TGCGCCAGCAGACCAATACAACAAACCGGGGAGCTGTTTTTT. The gene calls are TRBV10-2 and TRBJ2-2; D gene uncertain. The CDR3 consists of 14 residues. Looked up from germline, CDR1 is WSHSY and CDR2 is SAAADI. With 6 bases removed from V and 5 bases from J, the gap between germline ends came to 13 bases.

The rearrangement links TRBV5-4 to TRBJ2-7, with 7 bases that match TRBD1. Germline CDR1 SGHNT, CDR2 YYREEE (reference sequence). Germline trimming cut 4 bases from V and 2 bases from J; bases unmatched to any gene: 9. CDR3 length equals 15 residues. The CDR3 reads CASSASGQAAYEQYF. The CDR3 DNA reads TGTGCCAGCAGCGCGAGTGGACAGGCTGCCTACGAGCAGTACTTC.

V usage is TRBV27 and J usage is TRBJ1-6; 8 nucleotides match TRBD1. V shed 3 bases and J 7 bases; nucleotides not matched to a gene: 8. This CDR3 region has 16 residues. CDR1 is MNHEY, CDR2 SMNVEV, per germline (reference sequence). The CDR3 DNA sequence: TGTGCCAGCAGTTTTGAGACAGGGGCGAAAAATTCACCCCTCCACTTT. Protein product: CASSFETGAKNSPLHF.

This sequence joins TRBV9 and TRBJ2-7; a possible D gene is TRBD2 (6 bases). Germline V lookup: CDR1 SGDLS, CDR2 YYNGEE. The length of the CDR3 is 14 residues. The V end lost 4 bases, the J end lost 2 bases, and 13 bases lay between the germline ends. The CDR3 region is CASSPMEGTYEQYF. CDR3 coding DNA: TGTGCCAGCAGCCCTATGGAGGGAACCTACGAGCAGTACTTC.

This sequence joins TRBV7-9 and TRBJ1-2, with 9 bases that match TRBD1. After removal of 4 bases from V and 4 bases from J, the junction contained 4 bases not matched to a gene. Germline V gene data show CDR1 as SEHNR and CDR2 as FQNEAQ (reference sequence). The CDR3 has 14 residues. The chain's CDR3 is CASSSGTGSYGYTF. The CDR3, as DNA: TGTGCCAGCAGCTCCGGGACAGGGAGCTATGGCTACACCTTC.

The J gene is TRBJ2-3, the V gene TRBV5-1; D is unresolved. The germline CDR1 and CDR2 sequences are SGHRS and YFSETQ. The CDR3 consists of 15 residues. Trimming took off 0 bases at V and 0 bases at J, with 8 bases between the two ends. The CDR3 DNA reads as TGCGCCAGCAGCTTGGCCAGGATAAGCACAGATACGCAGTATTTT. Its translation: CASSLARISTDTQYF.

V usage is TRBV27 and J usage is TRBJ2-7; 16 bases fit TRBD2. J was trimmed by 0 bases and V by 3 bases; bases with no gene match: 11. This CDR3 contains 20 residues. The germline gives CDR1 MNHEY, CDR2 SMNVEV (reference sequence). CDR3 bases: TGTGCCAGCAGTTTGGTCATGGGACTAGCGGGGGGGGGACGCTCCTACGAGCAGTACTTC. Translation gives CASSLVMGLAGGGRSYEQYF.